The sequence of this T cell receptor beta chain was determined in a study of T-cell reconstitution after alpha-beta-depleted transplantation in children. At least ten counts were recorded for this clonotype. A TCRbeta library incorporating unique molecular identifiers was prepared. TCRdb re-called the PCR reads through MiXCR, storing one row per CDR3 protein. This table holds 83,000 or so distinct CDR3 sequences, about 8% found once. V dropped 0 bases and J dropped 4; count of bases not matched to a gene: 5. CDR1 DFQATT and CDR2 SNEGSKA come from the germline V gene (reference sequence). This CDR3 contains 15 residues.

The sequencing here drew on PBMCs from the stem cell graft donor, taken from the stem cell graft. The receptor's source is a human donor who donated a stem cell graft to a child with congenital amegakaryocytic thrombocytopenia. V usage is TRBV20-1 and J usage is TRBJ2-3, with 9 positions matching TRBD1. CDR3 in DNA: TGCAGTGCTAGAGATCAGGGACAGGGAGCAGATACGCAGTATTTT. This sequence encodes CSARDQGQGADTQYF.